This T cell receptor (beta chain) is from a study of Ad26.COV2.S vaccination and SARS-CoV-2 variants. Study overall: In the study, Ad26.COV2.S was injected intramuscularly once, or twice 56 days apart. Findings and caveats of the study: The breadth of spike-specific CD8+ and CD4+ T cell responses after vaccination was reportedly substantial. In TCR breadth and depth analyses, total T cell responses may have been underestimated.

CDR1 and CDR2 (germline): SGHRS, YFSETQ. Losses at the gene ends were 6 bases for V and 4 bases for J; bases not matched to a gene: 3. CDR3 length equals 13 residues. The assay was immunoSEQ multiplex PCR, and TCRdb's table has in-frame clones only and misses some. This table holds around 450,000 clones, around 91% found once. This clone was picked up one time. Its target is unknown. Treatment noted: around 19 received Ad26.COV2.S at low or high dose, single or two shots; about 5 received placebo; per-sample allocation not given. Collection of the samples took place on day 63 after the first injection of vaccine or placebo. An adult aged 18-55 years in Boston served as the donor.

The clonotype comes from a person aged 18-65 years who received the Ad26.COV2.S COVID-19 vaccine or a placebo. This chain links TRBV5-1 with TRBJ2-2; 7 nucleotides line up with TRBD1. The sample in question was peripheral blood, obtained in a trial of Ad26.COV2.S vaccine versus placebo. The CDR3 region has the DNA TGCGCCAGCACGGGACAGACCACCGGGGAGCTGTTTTTT. Its protein product is CASTGQTTGELFF.